Below, 10 T cell receptor beta chains from the same sample are listed, as sequenced in a study of cytomegalovirus exposure and HLA in healthy donors. Researchers ran the PCR with 60 Vbeta and 13 Jbeta primers. TCRdb's copy holds only in-frame clones and misses some; the assay was immunoSEQ multiplex PCR. In the table there are 130,000 or so clones, 75% of which are singletons. Material for sequencing was PBMCs. These receptors were collected from a middle-aged man in good health and CMV-seronegative.

The J gene is TRBJ2-1, the V gene TRBV6-5; D is unresolved. The CDR3 is 15 residues long. With 6 bases removed from V and 3 bases from J, the gap between germline ends came to 15 bases. From germline, CDR1 is MNHEY and CDR2 SVGAGI. DNA for the CDR3: TGTGCCAGCAGCCAAAACTACGTAAGCTACAATGAGCAGTTCTTC. It codes for CASSQNYVSYNEQFF.

The gene calls are TRBV27 and TRBJ2-7; 10 positions agree with TRBD1. V lost 2 bases, J lost 5 bases, and 12 bases stayed unmatched. CDR3 size: 17 residues. Per the germline V gene, CDR1 is MNHEY and CDR2 is SMNVEV (reference sequence). The CDR3 loop is CASSLSFRTGGSNEQYF. The DNA for the CDR3 is TGTGCCAGCAGTTTAAGTTTTAGGACAGGGGGTTCCAACGAGCAGTACTTC.

The chain employs TRBV10-3 and TRBJ2-5, with a possible D match to TRBD1 (6 bases). Germline loops: CDR1 ENHRY, CDR2 SYGVKD. V was pared by 0 bases and J by 5 bases, with 13 bases between. The CDR3 is 15 residues long. CDR3 in amino acids: CAISESKGVEETQYF. DNA for the CDR3: TGTGCCATCAGTGAGTCGAAGGGGGTAGAGGAGACCCAGTACTTC.

The chain carries TRBV30 and TRBJ2-5, with TRBD1 as a possible D gene (6 bases). Germline V gene lookup returns CDR1 GTSNPN and CDR2 SVGIG (reference sequence). This CDR3 comprises 12 residues. V was shortened by 3 bases and J by 6 bases, with 11 bases between the two germline ends. CDR3 protein: CAWSRDKKTQYF. The DNA of the CDR3 is TGTGCCTGGAGCCGGGACAAAAAGACCCAGTACTTC.

Only a few counts were recorded for this clone. This chain connects TRBV5-1 to TRBJ2-1; the match to TRBD1 covers 8 bases. This CDR3 spans 14 amino acids. V shed 0 bases and J 10 bases; nucleotides not matched to a gene: 6. Per germline, CDR1 SGHRS and CDR2 YFSETQ. CDR3 loop: CASSLGQGAVEQFF. In DNA form, the CDR3 reads TGCGCCAGCAGCTTGGGCCAGGGGGCAGTCGAGCAGTTCTTC. Filled out from reference TRBV5-1 and TRBJ2-1, the complete variable domain reads KAGVTQTPRYLIKTRGQQVTLSCSPISGHRSVSWYQQTPGQGLQFLFEYFSETQRNKGNFPGRFSGRQFSNSRSEMNVSTLELGDSALYLCASSLGQGAVEQFFGPGTRLTVL.

The rearrangement uses TRBV7-8 and TRBJ1-4; 8 bases match TRBD1. Germline V gives CDR1 SGHVS, CDR2 FQNEAQ. The CDR3 spans 17 residues. The junction had 7 bases not matched to a gene; V was cut back by 0 bases and J by 4 bases. This CDR3 reads CASSLASDRAFNEKLFF. The CDR3 DNA is TGTGCCAGCAGCTTAGCGTCGGACAGGGCCTTTAATGAAAAACTGTTTTTT.

CDR3 protein: CASSKRTGPPGPQHF. CDR3 DNA sequence: TGTGCCAGCAGTAAAAGGACTGGCCCCCCAGGGCCCCAGCATTTT. The chain has TRBV6-1 and TRBJ1-5; D not resolved. Trimming stripped 5 bases from V and 9 bases from J, with 20 bases between. This CDR3 contains 15 residues. The germline gives CDR1 MNHNS, CDR2 SASEGT.

The chain uses TRBV5-6 and TRBJ2-2; 10 nucleotides agree with TRBD1. The CDR3 length is 17 residues. CDR1 is SGHDT and CDR2 is YYEEEE in the germline V gene. J lost 3 bases, V lost 1 base, and 6 bases had no gene match. This CDR3 is CASSLYWDRGYTGELFF. The CDR3 DNA follows: TGTGCCAGCAGCTTGTACTGGGACAGGGGATACACCGGGGAGCTGTTTTTT.

The sample holds one count of this clone. The chain combines TRBV27 with TRBJ2-5, with 11 bases identical to TRBD2. V gave up 4 bases and J gave up 2 bases; unmatched junction bases: 6. Per germline, CDR1 MNHEY and CDR2 SMNVEV (reference sequence). This CDR3 comprises 16 residues. The CDR3 DNA reads TGTGCCAGCAGTTCAATACTAGCGGGGGAACAAGAGACCCAGTACTTC. It specifies CASSSILAGEQETQYF.

This clone appeared a single time. The V gene is TRBV11-2, the J gene TRBJ1-1; possibly TRBD1 for D (6 bases). CDR3 length: 16 amino acids. The V gene lost 1 base and the J gene lost 5 bases, with 17 bases spanning the gap. Germline V gene data show CDR1 as SGHAT and CDR2 as FQNNGV. The chain's CDR3 is CASSLGQGGGSTEAFF. CDR3 DNA: TGTGCCAGCAGCTTAGGACAAGGGGGGGGGTCGACTGAAGCTTTCTTT.